One and the same sample provided the 19 T cell receptor beta chains below, sequenced in a study of CD4 and CD8 cells across lung adenocarcinoma regions. TCRdb reprocessed the PCR reads with MiXCR, giving one entry per CDR3 protein. The data show about 5,500 distinct CDR3 sequences, under 50% seen once. Sequenced input: CD8+ T cells from the margin of a lung tumor. These receptors were collected from a male donor with lung adenocarcinoma. The CD4 and CD8 labels of this study may be unreliable.

This clonotype was picked up many times. The chain carries TRBV11-1 and TRBJ2-1; 8 bases line up with TRBD2. The CDR3 runs 16 residues. Germline V gene sequence: CDR1 SGHAT, CDR2 FQDESV (reference sequence). The V segment lost 6 bases and the J segment 0 bases; nucleotides outside the gene matches: 7. The CDR3, as DNA: TGTGCCAGCAGTTCGGGGGGGCTAAGCTCCTACAATGAGCAGTTCTTC. The encoded protein is CASSSGGLSSYNEQFF.

V usage is TRBV11-1 and J usage is TRBJ2-1; D possibly corresponds to TRBD2 (6 bases). The CDR3 totals 14 residues. Trimming took off 1 base at V and 8 bases at J, with 12 bases between the two ends. Germline CDR1 SGHAT, CDR2 FQDESV (reference sequence). The CDR3: CASSLGLAIHEQFF. The CDR3 nucleotides read TGTGCCAGCAGCTTAGGCCTAGCGATCCATGAGCAGTTCTTC.

The V call is TRBV6-1, the J call TRBJ2-1; D is undetermined. Trimming pared 2 bases from V and 8 bases from J, leaving 13 bases between. The CDR3 extends over 14 amino acids. Germline V gene data show CDR1 as MNHNS and CDR2 as SASEGT. The CDR3 loop reads CASSEYVTKDEQFF. CDR3 in DNA: TGTGCCAGCAGTGAATACGTGACCAAAGATGAGCAGTTCTTC.

The CDR3 loop reads CASARDFITTDTQYF. CDR3 DNA sequence: TGTGCCAGCGCCCGGGACTTCATAACCACAGATACGCAGTATTTT. The chain links TRBV27 to TRBJ2-3; D perhaps matches TRBD2 (6 bases). V lost 8 bases and J 2 bases, leaving 17 bases between the germline ends. This CDR3 is built from 15 residues. Germline V gene lookup returns CDR1 MNHEY and CDR2 SMNVEV (reference sequence).

This clonotype was seen only a few times. One end of the junction varies from germline; a read error may be responsible. The rearrangement links TRBV27 to TRBJ2-1; TRBD1 aligns across 10 bases. The CDR3 extends over 13 amino acids. Germline CDR1 and CDR2: MNHEY and SMNVEV (reference sequence). The CDR3 DNA sequence: TGTGCCAGCAGTTTAGGGCCCGGGACAGGGGTAGTCTTC. This translates into CASSLGPGTGVVF.

This clonotype appeared many times. The J gene is TRBJ2-1, the V gene TRBV14; 10 bases match TRBD1. Germline CDR1 SGHDN, CDR2 FVKESK. The trim removed 3 bases at V and 7 bases at J, leaving 3 bases unmatched. The CDR3 extends over 14 amino acids. The CDR3 loop is CASSHRTGGNEQFF. CDR3 nucleotides: TGTGCCAGCAGCCATAGGACAGGGGGGAATGAGCAGTTCTTC.

J is TRBJ2-7 and V is TRBV27, with TRBD2 matching over 15 bases. Trimming at V came to 3 bases and at J to 7 bases, leaving 7 bases not matched to a gene. Looked up from germline, CDR1 is MNHEY and CDR2 is SMNVEV (reference sequence). The CDR3 sequence is 16 residues long. This CDR3 is CASSLSGGTSGREQYF. The DNA of the CDR3 is TGTGCCAGCAGTTTGTCAGGGGGGACTAGCGGGAGGGAGCAGTACTTC.

The chain joins TRBV5-6 to TRBJ2-1; the D is unclear. V was trimmed by 0 bases and J by 10 bases, leaving 5 bases between them. Germline V gives CDR1 SGHDT, CDR2 YYEEEE. There are 11 residues in the CDR3. The CDR3 is CASSLVREQFF. CDR3 DNA: TGTGCCAGCAGCTTGGTACGGGAGCAGTTCTTC.

The chain is built from TRBV6-1 and TRBJ2-1; 11 bases map to TRBD2. The CDR3 is 14 amino acids. CDR1 and CDR2 (germline): MNHNS, SASEGT. Unmatched junction bases numbered 2, after V lost 5 bases and J lost 5 bases. The CDR3 DNA sequence: TGTGCCAGCAGTAGACTAGCGGGGAACAATGAGCAGTTCTTC. The encoded protein is CASSRLAGNNEQFF.

This clonotype showed up just once. Compared with germline, one end of the junction differs, possibly owing to a read error. The rearrangement joins TRBV6-2 or TRBV6-3 to TRBJ2-5; D may be TRBD1 (6 bases). CDR1 and CDR2 (germline): MNHEY, SVGEGT. CDR3 length equals 14 residues. The CDR3 reads CAGSGGRDKETQYF. The CDR3 coding sequence is TGTGCGGGCAGTGGGGGCCGTGACAAAGAGACTCAGTACTTC.

This clonotype was seen repeatedly, ten times or more. The rearrangement joins TRBV27 to TRBJ2-1; D gene unclear. This CDR3 is 10 amino acids long. Trimming stripped 9 bases from V and 15 bases from J, with 15 bases between. Germline V gene lookup returns CDR1 MNHEY and CDR2 SMNVEV (reference sequence). The DNA for the CDR3 is TGTGCCAGGTCCAAGGCGTTAACGTTCTTC. Protein sequence: CARSKALTFF.

This clonotype is a singleton in its sample. The chain employs TRBV6-5 and TRBJ2-3; TRBD2 matches at 12 bases. Trimming took 0 bases from V and 4 from J; bases not matched to a gene: 11. The CDR3 covers 19 residues. Germline V lookup: CDR1 MNHEY, CDR2 SVGAGI. CDR3: CASSYSSPLLAGGADTQYF. The CDR3 coding sequence is TGTGCCAGCAGTTACTCGAGCCCCTTACTAGCGGGGGGTGCAGATACGCAGTATTTT.

This clonotype was seen repeatedly, ten times or more. This chain uses TRBV6-2 or TRBV6-3 with TRBJ2-7; TRBD1 agrees at 9 bases. J lost 2 bases, V lost 5 bases, and 4 bases had no gene match. The CDR3 loop spans 14 amino acids. The germline CDR1 and CDR2 sequences are MNHEY and SVGEGT. The CDR3 nucleotides read TGTGCCAGCAGTATCTGGACAGGGGCCTACGAGCAGTACTTC. The encoded protein is CASSIWTGAYEQYF.

The chain employs TRBV11-2 and TRBJ2-1; tentative D call: TRBD2 (6 bases). CDR1 and CDR2 from the germline V gene are SGHAT and FQNNGV. The CDR3 has 18 residues. V was cut by 5 bases and J by 2 bases, with 22 bases left in between. This chain's CDR3 is CASSRRGSGGLTYNEQFF. CDR3 sequence (DNA): TGTGCCAGCAGCAGAAGGGGAAGTGGGGGACTTACCTACAATGAGCAGTTCTTC.

This clonotype was counted at least ten times. The V gene is TRBV7-6, the J gene TRBJ2-7; 12 nucleotides match TRBD2. The germline V gene has CDR1 SGHVS and CDR2 FNYEAQ. The junction had 5 bases not matched to a gene; V was cut back by 2 bases and J by 3 bases. The CDR3 totals 16 residues. The CDR3 nucleotides read TGTGCCAGCAGCTTAACTGGGACTAGCGGGTTCTACGAGCAGTACTTC. Protein: CASSLTGTSGFYEQYF.

A remark on this clonotype: At one end, the junction sequence differs from germline, possibly due to a read error. The rearrangement links TRBV27 to TRBJ2-6, with D possibly being TRBD1 (5 bases). The CDR3 extends over 13 amino acids. CDR1 and CDR2 (germline): MNHEY, SMNVEV (reference sequence). In nucleotides, the CDR3 is TGTGTCAGCAAGGACACTGGGGCCAACGTCCTGACTTTC. Translating it yields CVSKDTGANVLTF.

J is TRBJ2-5 and V is TRBV6-1, with TRBD1 matching 7 bases. V lost 6 bases, J lost 5 bases, and 6 bases stayed unmatched. From germline, CDR1 is MNHNS and CDR2 SASEGT. This CDR3 has 13 residues. The CDR3 DNA sequence: TGTGCCAGCAGACAGGGGAGCGCGGAGACCCAGTACTTC. It is translated as CASRQGSAETQYF.

This clonotype has just a few counts. The chain is built from TRBV4-2 and TRBJ2-7; TRBD2 agrees at 8 bases. Germline V lookup: CDR1 LGHNA, CDR2 YNFKEQ. The CDR3 runs 15 residues. V was clipped by 1 base and J by 2 bases; unmatched bases: 4. DNA of the CDR3: TGTGCCAGCAGCCAAGCGGCCGGGGGGGCCTACGAGCAGTACTTC. Its translation is CASSQAAGGAYEQYF.

In its sample, this clonotype ranks as medium-sized. V gene TRBV6-5 combines with J gene TRBJ2-5; perhaps TRBD1 as D (6 bases). The J call is in doubt because the DNA end fits TRBJ2-7 better. CDR1 is MNHEY and CDR2 is SVGAGI in the germline V gene. There are 15 residues in the CDR3. CDR3 sequence: CASGYRAYQGYEQYF. DNA for the CDR3: TGTGCCAGCGGGTACAGGGCCTATCAAGGGTACGAGCAGTACTTC.